This T cell receptor (beta chain) was sequenced for a study of shared T cell receptors in the human thymus. Using immunoSEQ multiplex PCR, the repertoire was profiled, and TCRdb retains in-frame clones only, with some absent. Here the sample spans fewer than 700,000 clones, approximately 90% being singletons. CDR1 is KGHSH and CDR2 is LQKENI in the germline V gene. This CDR3 has 17 amino acids. With 6 bases clipped from V and 6 bases from J, the junction kept 18 bases outside the gene matches. These data are also associated with another study on human thymus T cells. From that report: The people who donated were healthy Finnish babies having corrective surgery for congenital heart defects. Thymic as well as blood repertoires seemed to favor certain V and J genes unevenly.

The chain couples TRBV18 to TRBJ1-2; TRBD1 matches 8 bases. Sequencing was carried out using thymocytes. The clonotype originates from a boy younger than two with a congenital heart defect. The CDR3: CASSLQPGQGPSHGYTF. The CDR3, as DNA: TGTGCCAGCTCTCTCCAGCCAGGACAGGGACCCTCGCATGGCTACACCTTC.